Following are 22 T cell receptor beta chains from one sample sequenced in a study of T cell responses to AZD1222 COVID-19 vaccine. TCRdb's copy holds only in-frame clones and misses some; the assay was immunoSEQ multiplex PCR. The sample has about 150,000 clones; approximately 91% are singletons. Source: peripheral blood, taken after recovery from COVID-19. These receptors were obtained from an adult who had recovered from COVID-19.

This chain joins TRBV7-2 and TRBJ2-3; weak D call: TRBD1 (6 bases). Germline V lookup: CDR1 SGHTA, CDR2 FQGNSA. V shed 2 bases and J shed 0 bases, with 12 bases lying between them. This CDR3 comprises 16 residues. The CDR3 protein is CASSLMWDTSTDTQYF. For the CDR3, the DNA is TGTGCCAGCAGCTTAATGTGGGACACTAGCACAGATACGCAGTATTTT. The complete variable domain, with remaining parts taken from reference TRBV7-2 and TRBJ2-3, reads GAGVSQSPSNKVTEKGKDVELRCDPISGHTALYWYRQSLGQGLEFLIYFQGNSAPDKSGLPSDRFSAERTGGSVSTLTIQRTQQEDSAVYLCASSLMWDTSTDTQYFGPGTRLTVL.

The chain carries TRBV11-3 and TRBJ2-3, with a tentative D call TRBD2 (6 bases). Germline values: CDR1 SGHNT, CDR2 YENEEA. The CDR3 has 14 amino acids. Trimming took off 5 bases at V and 3 bases at J, with 12 bases between the two ends. CDR3 region: CASSEAGGTDTQYF. CDR3 coding DNA: TGTGCCAGCAGCGAAGCGGGCGGGACAGATACGCAGTATTTT.

V and J are TRBV12-5 and TRBJ2-5, with D unresolved. V was trimmed by 3 bases and J by 13 bases, leaving 12 bases between them. The CDR3 sequence is 11 residues long. CDR1 and CDR2 from the germline V gene are LGHNT and FRNRAP. The CDR3 is CASGLEGRPYF. The CDR3 DNA is TGTGCTAGTGGTTTAGAAGGACGGCCGTACTTC.

This clone was seen more than once but under ten times. The gene calls are TRBV7-2 and TRBJ2-7; D gene ambiguous. This CDR3 is 14 amino acids long. CDR1 and CDR2 from the germline V gene are SGHTA and FQGNSA. V was pared by 0 bases and J by 2 bases, with 8 bases between. The CDR3 DNA follows: TGTGCCAGCAGCTTAGCAGGGTATGCCTACGAGCAGTACTTC. This codes for CASSLAGYAYEQYF.

This chain links TRBV28 with TRBJ2-7, with 7 bases that match TRBD1. The J segment lost 4 bases and the V segment lost 6 bases, leaving 15 bases of the junction unmatched. Germline V gene sequence: CDR1 MDHEN, CDR2 SYDVKM. The CDR3 length is 16 residues. CDR3 sequence (DNA): TGTGCCAGCAGCCCCAGGGACAGACACCGAGGGTACGAGCAGTACTTC. Its protein is CASSPRDRHRGYEQYF.

The CDR3 loop reads CASSLPERGMNTEAFF. CDR3 bases: TGCGCCAGCAGCTTGCCAGAAAGAGGTATGAACACTGAAGCTTTCTTT. The chain uses TRBV5-1 and TRBJ1-1, with D unclear. Trimming removed 1 base at V and 0 bases at J, with 13 bases between. In germline, CDR1 is SGHRS, CDR2 YFSETQ. The CDR3 has 16 residues.

This clone was observed many times. The CDR3 spells CASKRDSNQPQHF. The DNA for the CDR3 is TGTGCCAGCAAAAGGGATAGCAATCAGCCCCAGCATTTT. The chain links TRBV2 to TRBJ1-5; D gene ambiguous. Germline CDR1 is SNHLY and CDR2 is FYNNEI. The CDR3 runs to 13 residues. The V and J ends lost 7 bases and 0 bases respectively, with 7 bases between them.

The chain joins TRBV4-1 to TRBJ2-1; D is unclear. The germline V gene has CDR1 MGHRA and CDR2 YSYEKL. Trimming cost V 0 bases and J 2 bases, with 11 bases left between them. The CDR3 is 16 amino acids. The DNA of the CDR3 is TGCGCCAGCAGCCAAGAAGACCCGCCGACCTACAATGAGCAGTTCTTC. Protein product: CASSQEDPPTYNEQFF.

J is TRBJ2-2 and V is TRBV29-1; D remains unclear. CDR3 length: 13 amino acids. CDR1 is SQVTM, CDR2 ANQGSEA, per germline. Trimming shortened V by 5 bases and J by 6 bases, and 13 bases separated the two germline ends. CDR3 residues: CSVLVKQAGELFF. As DNA, the CDR3 is TGCAGCGTTCTAGTCAAGCAGGCCGGGGAGCTGTTTTTT.

This sequence joins TRBV2 and TRBJ1-1; D is ambiguous. Germline V gene data show CDR1 as SNHLY and CDR2 as FYNNEI. This CDR3 contains 12 residues. Trimming left V 7 bases short and J 1 base short, with 7 bases between. The CDR3 reads CASMGKNTEAFF. The DNA of the CDR3 is TGTGCCAGCATGGGTAAGAACACTGAAGCTTTCTTT.

The V and J genes are TRBV19 and TRBJ1-5; possible D gene TRBD1, 6 bases. The CDR3 extends over 12 amino acids. Germline lookup yields CDR1 LNHDA and CDR2 SQIVND (reference sequence). Deletions cut 5 bases from V and 4 bases from J, with 6 bases between. The CDR3 sequence is CASSQGNQPQHF. Here the CDR3 DNA reads TGTGCCAGTAGTCAGGGGAATCAGCCCCAGCATTTT.

The chain combines TRBV27 with TRBJ2-1; unclear D gene. The CDR3 has 15 amino acids. V was clipped by 5 bases and J by 0 bases, with 11 bases between them. Germline CDR1 is MNHEY and CDR2 is SMNVEV (reference sequence). For the CDR3, the DNA is TGTGCCAGCAGTCGCTGGCCCAGCTCCTACAATGAGCAGTTCTTC. It specifies CASSRWPSSYNEQFF.

As DNA, the CDR3 is TGTGCCAGCAGTGATCTGGGAACGATAGCCTACGAGCAGTACTTC. Its translation: CASSDLGTIAYEQYF. The chain has TRBV2 and TRBJ2-7; no reliable D call. Germline CDR1 is SNHLY and CDR2 is FYNNEI. Trimming took 3 bases from V and 2 from J, leaving 14 bases between them. The CDR3 is 15 residues long.

CDR3 in DNA: TGTGCCAGCAGCTTAAGGTTAGCGGGAGCCAATGAGCAGTTCTTC. Translated, it gives CASSLRLAGANEQFF. The chain uses TRBV7-3 and TRBJ2-1; 9 bases agree with TRBD2. The CDR3 runs 15 residues. With 1 base clipped from V and 6 bases from J, the junction kept 4 bases outside the gene matches. CDR1 and CDR2 from the germline V gene are SGHTA and FQGTGA.

The chain carries TRBV7-3 and TRBJ1-1, with unresolved D. V lost 1 base, J lost 6 bases, and 9 bases lay in between. Germline-derived CDR1 and CDR2 are SGHTA and FQGTGA. This CDR3 contains 13 residues. The DNA of the CDR3 is TGTGCCAGCAGCTTAAACGGCATGGCTGAAGCTTTCTTT. It codes for CASSLNGMAEAFF.

There are a few counts of this clone. The chain is built from TRBV7-9 and TRBJ1-2; possible D gene TRBD1, 5 bases. Per the germline V gene, CDR1 is SEHNR and CDR2 is FQNEAQ (reference sequence). V lost 3 bases and J lost 0, with 17 bases in between. This CDR3 is built from 17 residues. This CDR3 is CASSFTTAPASNYGYTF. CDR3 nucleotides: TGTGCCAGCAGCTTTACGACAGCACCAGCCTCTAACTATGGCTACACCTTC.

The CDR3 nucleotides read TGTGCCAGCTCACCCGGGACAGCGAACGAGCAGTACTTC. Translation: CASSPGTANEQYF. The chain uses TRBV18 and TRBJ2-7, with TRBD1 matching 7 bases. Germline-derived CDR1 and CDR2 are KGHSH and LQKENI. V gave up 3 bases and J gave up 5 bases; unmatched junction bases: 4. The CDR3 has 13 residues.

Note on this clone: A junction end diverges from the germline sequence, so it may reflect a read error. The V and J genes are TRBV19 and TRBJ2-5, with D possibly called TRBD1 or TRBD2 (6 bases each). The length of the CDR3 is 14 residues. Germline values: CDR1 LNHDA, CDR2 SQIVND (reference sequence). The CDR3: CASSIGRGQGTQYF. DNA for the CDR3: TGTGCCAGTAGTATTGGACGGGGGCAAGGGACCCAGTACTTC.

This chain links TRBV9 with TRBJ1-4; 9 bases map to TRBD1. The CDR3 sequence is 15 residues long. V gave up 1 base and J gave up 6 bases; unmatched junction bases: 4. The germline V gene encodes CDR1 SGDLS and CDR2 YYNGEE. In nucleotides, the CDR3 is TGTGCCAGCAGCGTAAGGACAGGGGAGGATGAAAAACTGTTTTTT. As protein: CASSVRTGEDEKLFF.

This clone was observed a few times. V gene TRBV9 combines with J gene TRBJ2-2, with TRBD2 matching over 7 bases. V shed 0 bases and J 1 base; nucleotides not matched to a gene: 9. The germline gives CDR1 SGDLS, CDR2 YYNGEE. This CDR3 spans 18 amino acids. The CDR3 DNA follows: TGTGCCAGCAGCGTAGACGCCTTGCGGGGGATGAACACCGGGGAGCTGTTTTTT. It is translated as CASSVDALRGMNTGELFF.

V gene TRBV12-3 or TRBV12-4 combines with J gene TRBJ2-2; D is unclear. There are 12 residues in the CDR3. Trimming pared 7 bases from V and 5 bases from J, leaving 8 bases between. CDR3 loop: CASITLTGELFF. In nucleotides, the CDR3 is TGTGCCAGCATTACGCTTACCGGGGAGCTGTTTTTT.

The gene calls are TRBV19 and TRBJ1-5; the D is unclear. The CDR3 runs to 16 residues. V dropped 0 bases and J dropped 0 bases, with 9 bases sitting between them. CDR1 and CDR2 from the germline V gene are LNHDA and SQIVND (reference sequence). CDR3 bases: TGTGCCAGTAGTATAGACCCCGGATATAGCAATCAGCCCCAGCATTTT. Translating it yields CASSIDPGYSNQPQHF. Complete variable domain (other parts from reference TRBV19 and TRBJ1-5): DGGITQSPKYLFRKEGQNVTLSCEQNLNHDAMYWYRQDPGQGLRLIYYSQIVNDFQKGDIAEGYSVSREKKESFPLTVTSAQKNPTAFYLCASSIDPGYSNQPQHFGDGTRLSIL.